The T cell receptor (beta chain) described here comes from a study of control samples from healthy donors and cancer patients. Germline V CDR1 and CDR2: SGHNT, YYREEE (reference sequence). V was trimmed by 4 bases and J by 3 bases, leaving 13 bases between them. The CDR3 has 14 amino acids. Data came from immunoSEQ multiplex PCR; TCRdb stores just in-frame clones and leaves some out. The data show tens of thousands of clones, approximately 87% seen once. The receptor's source is a woman in her sixties or seventies with lung cancer. The chain recombines TRBV5-4 with TRBJ1-2; perhaps TRBD1 as D (5 bases). The sample taken for sequencing was PBMCs. The CDR3 spells CASSPLGQDYGYTF. In DNA form, the CDR3 reads TGTGCCAGCAGCCCCCTCGGACAAGACTATGGCTACACCTTC.